This T cell receptor (beta chain) is drawn from a study of T cell clones after liver transplantation. Overall study: Immunosuppression withdrawal was tried within 2 years after liver transplantation in this trial. Pre-transplant mixed lymphocyte reactions yielded third-party-reactive TCRbeta sequences as comparators for graft-donor-reactive sequences. Tolerance: complete withdrawal held at least one year, liver enzymes staying within twice normal.

Germline CDR1 MNHNS, CDR2 SASEGT. This CDR3 spans 15 amino acids. J lost 2 bases, V lost 8 bases, and 11 bases had no gene match. Assay used: immunoSEQ multiplex PCR; TCRdb lists only in-frame clones, some missing. The top ten clones hold less than 0.6% of a sample with about 85,000 clones, around four fifths of them seen once. The specimen comprised CD4+ T cells from blood, sampled 45 to 46 months after liver transplant. This receptor was taken from a human patient who received a liver transplant. Some T cells may possibly be graft donor cells. This chain connects TRBV6-1 to TRBJ2-7; 8 positions match TRBD2. The CDR3 bases are TGTGCCAGCCACCGTGCCGGGGGGGGAACCTACGAGCAGTACTTC. Its protein product is CASHRAGGGTYEQYF.